The clone carrying this T cell receptor beta chain has only a few counts. Samples each yielded at least 5 micrograms of total RNA. The data belong to a study of blood T cells in healthy people across ages. Background on the study: Every two T cells gave about one barcoded beta molecule via template switching.

Combining a sample-barcoded 5' primer with a J-beta primer mix, a second PCR ran for 7 to 11 cycles. Tags on each cDNA molecule came from a template-switch adaptor with 12 random nucleotides. TCRdb processed the 5' RACE reads anew with MiXCR; each CDR3 protein has one entry. The sample gives about 670,000 distinct CDR3 sequences, around two fifths of which show up once; about 32% is in the top ten. Per the germline V gene, CDR1 is DFQATT and CDR2 is SNEGSKA (reference sequence). Trimming took 5 bases from V and 0 from J, leaving 26 bases between them. The CDR3 consists of 20 residues. Material for sequencing was blood. This chain links TRBV20-1 with TRBJ2-6; D may be TRBD1 (6 bases). This clonotype was obtained from an elderly man in good health. The CDR3 region is CSAANPQTGDPSSGANVLTF. DNA for the CDR3: TGCAGTGCTGCAAACCCTCAGACAGGAGACCCAAGCTCTGGGGCCAACGTCCTGACTTTC.